This T cell receptor beta chain stems from a study of T cell repertoires in cytomegalovirus infection (dated by TCRdb to about 2019). A note on the overall study: Donor HLA type was relevant to the analysis, as public TCR beta signatures indicated carriage of CMV infection together with the matching HLA type. The research as a whole found: The ex vivo response was dominated by HLA-C-restricted CMV-specific TCR beta clonotypes, and the single most frequent clonotype in two of eight donors was supplied by these HLA-C-restricted clonotypes. In both this cohort and an independent cohort of 350 or so donors, the cumulative frequency of public TCR beta family members distinguished carriers of CMV infection plus the relevant HLA type.

Instrument used: Illumina HiSeq 1500. The public reads were reanalyzed by TCRdb: fastp trimming at Q25, MiXCR alignment, in-frame beta chains only. Rows matching on CDR3 protein sequence are summarized as one entry with the most common DNA and genes. The sample yields some 110,000 distinct CDR3 sequences; 9.5% to 13% were counted once. Together, the top ten hold approximately 33% of the sample. Worth noting for this clonotype: The specificity of this receptor is unknown. Base-call qualities are not available, and no considerably larger clone is one nucleotide away.

The CDR3 measures 17 amino acids from cysteine to phenylalanine. The sequence is cut down to CDR3 DNA, 51 bases in frame from base 1. Looking up the germline V gene yields CDR1 SGHDT and CDR2 YYEEEE. V and J are trimmed by 1 base and 5 bases, and the gene matches miss 9 bases of the junction. The V and J genes are TRBV5-6 and TRBJ2-5; the junction holds 12 bases that match TRBD2. The sequence was collected from a human donor in good health (CMV status not recorded). Some clones in this sample may be carry-over from other donors' samples. Sequencing was performed on PBMCs, sequenced either directly or after in vitro stimulation (not recorded which). The DNA is as follows: TGTGCCAGCAGCTTGATCCCTAGCGGGAGGGCAGGGGAGACCCAGTACTTC. Translated, it gives CASSLIPSGRAGETQYF.